This note documents a single TCR beta chain sequence. Its antigen is not known. The sample originates from a study of CD8+CD57+ T cells in acquired aplastic anemia. Study overall: The study obtained an average of 3.2 ug of DNA from sorted CD4+ and CD8+ cells. Study results and limitations: Common to patients and controls were approximately 30 CD8+ CDR3 sequences.

Profiles of TCR beta VDJ and CDR3 were generated from a genomic DNA template. TCRdb re-called the reads with MiXCR, one entry per CDR3 protein. Of 190,000 or so distinct CDR3 sequences listed, roughly 50% are singletons. By flow cytometry, patients selected for sequencing had shown an expansion of CD8+CD57+ cells. None of the patients had been given any therapy when their blood was sampled. There are 12 residues in the CDR3. The V end lost 5 bases, the J end lost 7 bases, and 9 bases lay between the germline ends. CDR1 is LNHNV, CDR2 YYDKDF, per germline (reference sequence). Sequenced sample: sorted CD4+, CD8+, or CD8+CD57+ T cells (not recorded which) from PBMCs. This chain connects TRBV15 to TRBJ2-1, with D hard to call. This TCR was sampled from a human donor with aplastic anemia. CDR3 residues: CATSARQNEQFF. In DNA form, the CDR3 reads TGTGCCACCAGCGCTCGTCAGAATGAGCAGTTCTTC.